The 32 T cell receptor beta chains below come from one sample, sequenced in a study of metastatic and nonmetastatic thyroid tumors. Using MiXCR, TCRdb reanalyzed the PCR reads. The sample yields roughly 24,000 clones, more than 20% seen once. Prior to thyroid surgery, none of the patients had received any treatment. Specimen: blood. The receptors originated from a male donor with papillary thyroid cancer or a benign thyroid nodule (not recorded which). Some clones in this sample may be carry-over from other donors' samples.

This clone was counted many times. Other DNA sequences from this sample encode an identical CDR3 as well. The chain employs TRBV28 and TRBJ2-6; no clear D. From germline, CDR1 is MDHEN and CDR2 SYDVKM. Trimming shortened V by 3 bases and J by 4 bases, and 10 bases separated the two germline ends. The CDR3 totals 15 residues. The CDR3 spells CASSFRAVGANVLTF. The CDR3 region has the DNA TGTGCCAGCAGTTTCCGTGCGGTCGGGGCCAACGTCCTGACTTTC.

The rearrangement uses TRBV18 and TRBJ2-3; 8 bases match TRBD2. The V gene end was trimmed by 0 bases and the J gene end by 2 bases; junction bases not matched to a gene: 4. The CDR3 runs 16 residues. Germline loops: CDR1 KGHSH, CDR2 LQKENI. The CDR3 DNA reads TGTGCCAGCTCACCACCTAGCGGGGCCCCCACAGATACGCAGTATTTT. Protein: CASSPPSGAPTDTQYF.

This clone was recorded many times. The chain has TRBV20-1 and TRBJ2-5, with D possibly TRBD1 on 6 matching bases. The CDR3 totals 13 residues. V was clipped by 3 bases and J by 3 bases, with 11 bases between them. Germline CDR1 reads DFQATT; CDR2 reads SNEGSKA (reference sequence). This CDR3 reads CSASQTGKETQYF. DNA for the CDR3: TGCAGTGCTAGCCAGACAGGAAAAGAGACCCAGTACTTC.

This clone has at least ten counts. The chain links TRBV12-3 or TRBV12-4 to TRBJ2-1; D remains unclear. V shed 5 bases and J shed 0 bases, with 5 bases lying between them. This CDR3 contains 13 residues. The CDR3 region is CASSRASYNEQFF. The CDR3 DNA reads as TGTGCCAGCAGTCGGGCCTCCTACAATGAGCAGTTCTTC.

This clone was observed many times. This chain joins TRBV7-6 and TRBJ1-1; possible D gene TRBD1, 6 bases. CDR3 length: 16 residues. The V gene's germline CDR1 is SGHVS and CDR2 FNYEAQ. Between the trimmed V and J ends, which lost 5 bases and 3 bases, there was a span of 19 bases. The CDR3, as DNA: TGTGCCAGCAGCCCAGGAGCGGGGGGCATGGACACTGAAGCTTTCTTT. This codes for CASSPGAGGMDTEAFF.

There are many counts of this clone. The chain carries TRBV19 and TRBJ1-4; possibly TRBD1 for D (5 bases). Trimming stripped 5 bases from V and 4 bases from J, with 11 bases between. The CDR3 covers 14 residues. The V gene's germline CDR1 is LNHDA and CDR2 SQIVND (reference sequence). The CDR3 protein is CASSVTVYNEKLFF. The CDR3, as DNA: TGTGCCAGTAGTGTGACAGTCTATAATGAAAAACTGTTTTTT.

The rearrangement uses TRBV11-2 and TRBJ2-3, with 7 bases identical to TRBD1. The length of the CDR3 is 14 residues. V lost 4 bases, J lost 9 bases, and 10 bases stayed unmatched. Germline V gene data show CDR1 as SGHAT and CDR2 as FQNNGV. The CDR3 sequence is CASSSGQAVVTQYF. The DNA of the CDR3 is TGTGCCAGCAGCTCCGGACAGGCGGTGGTCACGCAGTATTTT. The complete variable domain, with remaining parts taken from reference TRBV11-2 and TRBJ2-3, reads EAGVAQSPRYKIIEKRQSVAFWCNPISGHATLYWYQQILGQGPKLLIQFQNNGVVDDSQLPKDRFSAERLKGVDSTLKIQPAKLEDSAVYLCASSSGQAVVTQYFGPGTRLTVL.

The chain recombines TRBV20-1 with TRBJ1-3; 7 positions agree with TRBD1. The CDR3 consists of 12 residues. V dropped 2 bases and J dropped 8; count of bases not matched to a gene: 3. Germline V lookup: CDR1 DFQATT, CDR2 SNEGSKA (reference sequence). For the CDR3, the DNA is TGCAGTGCTAGAACAGGGGAGGACACCATATATTTT. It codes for CSARTGEDTIYF.

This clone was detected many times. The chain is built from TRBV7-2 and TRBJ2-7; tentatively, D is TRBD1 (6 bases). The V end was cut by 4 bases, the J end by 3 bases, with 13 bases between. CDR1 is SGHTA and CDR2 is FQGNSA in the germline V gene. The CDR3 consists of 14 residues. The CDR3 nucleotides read TGTGCCAGCAGCTCGGGACATCGGGTCTACGAGCAGTACTTC. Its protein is CASSSGHRVYEQYF.

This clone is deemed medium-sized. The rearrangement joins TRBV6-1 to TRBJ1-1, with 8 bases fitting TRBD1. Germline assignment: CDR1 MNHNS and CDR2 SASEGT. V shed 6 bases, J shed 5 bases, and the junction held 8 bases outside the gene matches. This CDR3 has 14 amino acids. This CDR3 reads CASSPGQGATEAFF. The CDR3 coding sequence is TGTGCCAGCAGCCCTGGGCAGGGGGCAACTGAAGCTTTCTTT.

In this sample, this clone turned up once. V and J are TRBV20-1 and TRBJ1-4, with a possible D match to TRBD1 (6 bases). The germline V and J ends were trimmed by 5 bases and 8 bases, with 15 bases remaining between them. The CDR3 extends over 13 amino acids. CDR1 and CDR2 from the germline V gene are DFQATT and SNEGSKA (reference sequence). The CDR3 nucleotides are TGCAGTGCTCGTCAGGGGAGAGAGGAAAAACTGTTTTTT. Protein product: CSARQGREEKLFF.

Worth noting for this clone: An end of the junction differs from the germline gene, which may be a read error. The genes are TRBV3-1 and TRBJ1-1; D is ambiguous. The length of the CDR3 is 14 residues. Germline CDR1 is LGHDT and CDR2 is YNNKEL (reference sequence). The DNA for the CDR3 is TGTTCCAGCAGCCACGGGCAGCTGAACACTGAAGCTTTCTTT. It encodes CSSSHGQLNTEAFF. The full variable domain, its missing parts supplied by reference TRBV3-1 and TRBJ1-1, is DTAVSQTPKYLVTQMGNDKSIKCEQNLGHDTMYWYKQDSKKFLKIMFSYNNKELIINETVPNRFSPKSPDKAHLNLHINSLELGDSAVYFCSSSHGQLNTEAFFGQGTRLTVV.

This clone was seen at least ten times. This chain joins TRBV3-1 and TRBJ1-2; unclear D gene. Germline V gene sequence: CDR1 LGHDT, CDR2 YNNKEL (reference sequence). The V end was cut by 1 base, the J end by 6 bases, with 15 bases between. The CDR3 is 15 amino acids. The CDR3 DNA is TGTGCCAGCAGCCAAGGACACCGGCCCTGGGATGGCTACACCTTC. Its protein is CASSQGHRPWDGYTF. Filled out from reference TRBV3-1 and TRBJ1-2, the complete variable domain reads DTAVSQTPKYLVTQMGNDKSIKCEQNLGHDTMYWYKQDSKKFLKIMFSYNNKELIINETVPNRFSPKSPDKAHLNLHINSLELGDSAVYFCASSQGHRPWDGYTFGSGTRLTVV.

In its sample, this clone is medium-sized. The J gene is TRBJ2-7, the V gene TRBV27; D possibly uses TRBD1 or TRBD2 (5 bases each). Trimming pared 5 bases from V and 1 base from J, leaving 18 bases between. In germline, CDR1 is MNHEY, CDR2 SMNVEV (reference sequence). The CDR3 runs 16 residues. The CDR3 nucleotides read TGTGCCAGCAGTGGTTATGGGACCGCCGTATCCTACGAGCAGTACTTC. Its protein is CASSGYGTAVSYEQYF.

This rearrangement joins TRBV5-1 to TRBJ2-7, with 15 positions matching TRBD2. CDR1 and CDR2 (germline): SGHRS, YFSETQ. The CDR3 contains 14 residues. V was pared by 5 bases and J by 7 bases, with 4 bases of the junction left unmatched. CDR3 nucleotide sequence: TGCGCCAGCAGGCCCGGGACTAGCGGGGGGGAGCAGTACTTC. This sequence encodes CASRPGTSGGEQYF.

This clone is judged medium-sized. The CDR3 DNA sequence: TGCGCCAGCAGCCAGACACGGGGCTCTGGGGCCAACGTCCTGACTTTC. Its protein is CASSQTRGSGANVLTF. The chain joins TRBV4-3 to TRBJ2-6; a possible D gene is TRBD2 (5 bases). There are 16 residues in the CDR3. CDR1 is LGHNA and CDR2 is YSLEER in the germline V gene. The ends were cut back, 3 bases at V and 0 bases at J, with 9 bases in the middle.

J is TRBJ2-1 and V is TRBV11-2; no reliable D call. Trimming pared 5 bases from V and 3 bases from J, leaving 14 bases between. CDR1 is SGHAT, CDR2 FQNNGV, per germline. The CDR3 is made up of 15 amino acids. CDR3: CASSRRQVLYNEQFF. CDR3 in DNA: TGTGCCAGCAGCCGACGGCAGGTTCTCTACAATGAGCAGTTCTTC.

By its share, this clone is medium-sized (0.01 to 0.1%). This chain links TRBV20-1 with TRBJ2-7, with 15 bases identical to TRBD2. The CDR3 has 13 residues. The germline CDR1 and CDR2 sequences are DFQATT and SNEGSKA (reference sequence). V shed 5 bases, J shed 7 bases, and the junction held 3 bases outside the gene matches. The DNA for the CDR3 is TGCAGTGCTTCCGGGACTAGCGGGGGGGAGCAGTACTTC. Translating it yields CSASGTSGGEQYF.

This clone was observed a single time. The CDR3 region has the DNA TGTGCCAGCAGCCCATGGGGGGTTGGGGAGACCCAGTACTTC. It translates to CASSPWGVGETQYF. V is TRBV11-2 and J is TRBJ2-5, with D possibly matching TRBD2 (6 bases). Germline CDR1 and CDR2: SGHAT and FQNNGV. The CDR3 is made up of 14 amino acids. The germline V and J ends were trimmed by 5 bases and 5 bases, with 15 bases remaining between them.

CDR3 residues: CSATGVSGPYNEQFF. The CDR3 region has the DNA TGCAGTGCTACAGGGGTTAGCGGGCCTTACAATGAGCAGTTCTTC. The V gene is TRBV20-1, the J gene TRBJ2-1; D might be TRBD2 (7 bases). V was shortened by 4 bases and J by 4 bases, with 17 bases between the two germline ends. This CDR3 has 15 amino acids. The V gene's germline CDR1 is DFQATT and CDR2 SNEGSKA (reference sequence).

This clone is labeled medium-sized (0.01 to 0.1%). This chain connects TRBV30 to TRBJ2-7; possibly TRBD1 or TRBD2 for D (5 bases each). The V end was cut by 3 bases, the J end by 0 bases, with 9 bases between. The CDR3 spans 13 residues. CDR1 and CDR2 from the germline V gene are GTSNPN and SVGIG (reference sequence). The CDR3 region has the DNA TGTGCCTGGAGCCCTGGGGGCTCCTACGAGCAGTACTTC. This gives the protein CAWSPGGSYEQYF.

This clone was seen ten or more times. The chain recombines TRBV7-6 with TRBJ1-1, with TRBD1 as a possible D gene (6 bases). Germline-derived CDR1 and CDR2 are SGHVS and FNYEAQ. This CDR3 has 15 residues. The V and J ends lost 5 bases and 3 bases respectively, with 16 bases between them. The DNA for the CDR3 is TGTGCCAGCAGCCCCAGAGACAGGATGTACACTGAAGCTTTCTTT. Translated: CASSPRDRMYTEAFF.

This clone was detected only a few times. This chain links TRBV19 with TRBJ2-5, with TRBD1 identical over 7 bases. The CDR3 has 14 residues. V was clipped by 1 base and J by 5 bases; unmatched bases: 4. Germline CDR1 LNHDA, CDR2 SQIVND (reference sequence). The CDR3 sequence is CASSIGTGYETQYF. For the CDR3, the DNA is TGTGCCAGTAGTATAGGGACAGGCTATGAGACCCAGTACTTC.

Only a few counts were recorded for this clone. In DNA, the CDR3 is TGTGCCACCAGTGTGGCTAGCGGGAGGGTTGAGCAGTTCTTC. Protein: CATSVASGRVEQFF. The J gene is TRBJ2-1, the V gene TRBV24-1; 12 bases align to TRBD2. With 5 bases clipped from V and 9 bases from J, the junction kept 4 bases outside the gene matches. This CDR3 comprises 14 residues. Germline V CDR1 and CDR2: KGHDR, SFDVKD.

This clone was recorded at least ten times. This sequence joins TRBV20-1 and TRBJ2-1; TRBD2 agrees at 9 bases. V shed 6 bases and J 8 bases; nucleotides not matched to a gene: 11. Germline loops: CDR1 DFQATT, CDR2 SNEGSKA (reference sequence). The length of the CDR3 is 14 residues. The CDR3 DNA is TGCAGTGCCGCGGGTGGGGCGGGAGGGGATGAGCAGTTCTTC. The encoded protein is CSAAGGAGGDEQFF.

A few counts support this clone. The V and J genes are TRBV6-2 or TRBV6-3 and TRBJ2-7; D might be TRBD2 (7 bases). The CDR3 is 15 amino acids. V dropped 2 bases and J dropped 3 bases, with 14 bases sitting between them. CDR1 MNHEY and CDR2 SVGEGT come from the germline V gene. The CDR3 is CASSYGGGADYEQYF. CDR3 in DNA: TGTGCCAGCAGTTACGGCGGGGGCGCAGACTACGAGCAGTACTTC.

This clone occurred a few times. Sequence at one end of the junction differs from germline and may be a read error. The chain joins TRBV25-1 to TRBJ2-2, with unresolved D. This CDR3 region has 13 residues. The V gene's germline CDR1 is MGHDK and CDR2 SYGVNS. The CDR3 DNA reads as TGTGCCATCAGTGGAACAGAGACCGGGGAGCTGTTTTTT. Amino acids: CAISGTETGELFF.

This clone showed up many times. The CDR3 nucleotides read TGTGCCAGCAGTCCCGACAGTCACGAGACCCAGTACTTC. It yields the protein CASSPDSHETQYF. This chain joins TRBV6-2 or TRBV6-3 and TRBJ2-5; tentatively, D is TRBD1 (5 bases). This CDR3 region has 13 residues. The V end lost 5 bases, the J end lost 5 bases, and 12 bases lay between the germline ends. Germline values: CDR1 MNHEY, CDR2 SVGEGT.

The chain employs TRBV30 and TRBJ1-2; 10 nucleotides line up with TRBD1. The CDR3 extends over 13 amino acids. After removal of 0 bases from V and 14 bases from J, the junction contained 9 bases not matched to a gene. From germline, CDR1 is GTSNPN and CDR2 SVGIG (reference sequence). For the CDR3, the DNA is TGTGCCTGGAGTGTAGACAGGGGGCGAGGTTGGACCTTC. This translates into CAWSVDRGRGWTF.

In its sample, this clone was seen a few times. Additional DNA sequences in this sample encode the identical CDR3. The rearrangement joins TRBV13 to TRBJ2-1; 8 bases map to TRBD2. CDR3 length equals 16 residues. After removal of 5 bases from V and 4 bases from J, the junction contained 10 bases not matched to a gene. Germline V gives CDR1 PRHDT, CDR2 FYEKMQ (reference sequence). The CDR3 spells CASSLNRGGVYNEQFF. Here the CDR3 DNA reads TGTGCCAGCAGCCTAAACCGGGGGGGTGTTTACAATGAGCAGTTCTTC.

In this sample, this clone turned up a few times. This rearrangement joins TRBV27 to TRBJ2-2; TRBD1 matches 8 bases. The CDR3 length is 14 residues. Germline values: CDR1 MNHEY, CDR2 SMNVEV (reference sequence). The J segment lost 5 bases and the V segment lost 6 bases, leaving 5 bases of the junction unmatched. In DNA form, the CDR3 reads TGTGCCAGCAGGGGACAGGTCGAGACCGGGGAGCTGTTTTTT. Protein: CASRGQVETGELFF.

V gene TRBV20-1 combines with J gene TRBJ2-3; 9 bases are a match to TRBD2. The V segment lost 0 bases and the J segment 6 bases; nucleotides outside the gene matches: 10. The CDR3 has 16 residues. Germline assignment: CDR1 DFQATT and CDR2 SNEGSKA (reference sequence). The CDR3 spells CSAREGSGGRGDTQYF. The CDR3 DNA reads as TGCAGTGCTAGAGAAGGTAGCGGGGGCCGCGGGGATACGCAGTATTTT.